The 26 T cell receptor beta chains below come from one sample, sequenced in a study of blood T cell repertoires in COVID-19. Only in-frame clones appear in the TCRdb table, and some are missing; sequencing was by immunoSEQ multiplex PCR. This sample has about 130,000 clones, with roughly 90% found just once. The sequenced sample consisted of peripheral blood. The receptor source for this set is a man aged 55 to 70 with COVID-19, enrolled during active disease.

The V call is TRBV19, the J call TRBJ1-1, with a possible D match to TRBD1 (5 bases). Germline CDR1 is LNHDA and CDR2 is SQIVND (reference sequence). The CDR3 loop spans 15 amino acids. Trimming removed 5 bases at V and 2 bases at J, with 15 bases between. The CDR3 nucleotides read TGTGCCAGTAGTGGGGGGTTGGGATTTAACACTGAAGCTTTCTTT. This translates into CASSGGLGFNTEAFF.

The chain carries TRBV27 and TRBJ1-4; 9 positions agree with TRBD1. Germline trimming cut 5 bases from V and 5 bases from J; bases unmatched to any gene: 9. The CDR3 has 16 amino acids. Germline loops: CDR1 MNHEY, CDR2 SMNVEV (reference sequence). CDR3: CASSPGTGYVNEKLFF. The CDR3 coding sequence is TGTGCCAGCAGTCCCGGGACAGGGTATGTCAATGAAAAACTGTTTTTT. The variable domain in full, completed from reference TRBV27 and TRBJ1-4, reads EAQVTQNPRYLITVTGKKLTVTCSQNMNHEYMSWYRQDPGLGLRQIYYSMNVEVTDKGDVPEGYKVSRKEKRNFPLILESPSPNQTSLYFCASSPGTGYVNEKLFFGSGTQLSVL.

This sequence joins TRBV19 and TRBJ2-7, with TRBD2 matching over 9 bases. This CDR3 has 18 residues. CDR1 is LNHDA, CDR2 SQIVND, per germline (reference sequence). V was pared by 4 bases and J by 6 bases, with 19 bases of the junction left unmatched. The CDR3 sequence: CASSNQAGGHRVTVEQYF. The CDR3 DNA follows: TGTGCCAGTAGTAATCAGGCGGGAGGGCACAGGGTGACGGTCGAGCAGTACTTC.

The V gene is TRBV2, the J gene TRBJ1-4; 7 positions agree with TRBD1. CDR3 length: 15 amino acids. The germline CDR1 and CDR2 sequences are SNHLY and FYNNEI. Trimming cost V 4 bases and J 0 bases; bases outside gene matches: 2. CDR3: CASSADRPTNEKLFF. CDR3 coding DNA: TGTGCCAGCAGTGCGGACAGGCCAACTAATGAAAAACTGTTTTTT.

The genes are TRBV5-1 and TRBJ1-2; a possible D gene is TRBD1 (6 bases). Germline V gene lookup returns CDR1 SGHRS and CDR2 YFSETQ. This CDR3 contains 15 residues. V lost 0 bases and J lost 3, with 12 bases in between. DNA for the CDR3: TGCGCCAGCAGCTTGGGCAGGGGCAAGGACTATGGCTACACCTTC. Translating gives CASSLGRGKDYGYTF.

This chain uses TRBV10-3 with TRBJ1-3, with D possibly TRBD1 on 5 matching bases. The germline V gene encodes CDR1 ENHRY and CDR2 SYGVKD. V was clipped by 8 bases and J by 1 base, with 12 bases between them. The CDR3 contains 14 residues. The CDR3 sequence is CAIGGEGSGNTIYF. The DNA of the CDR3 is TGTGCCATCGGTGGGGAGGGGTCTGGAAACACCATATATTTT.

For the CDR3, the DNA is TGTGCCAGCAGCTTTGGAGGCCAGCTCGAGCAGTACTTC. Protein: CASSFGGQLEQYF. The chain employs TRBV7-9 and TRBJ2-7; D possibly corresponds to TRBD2 (5 bases). In germline, CDR1 is SEHNR, CDR2 FQNEAQ (reference sequence). Deletions cut 3 bases from V and 6 bases from J, with 12 bases between. This CDR3 is built from 13 residues.

V usage is TRBV30 and J usage is TRBJ1-2; 8 bases are shared with TRBD1. The V gene's germline CDR1 is GTSNPN and CDR2 SVGIG (reference sequence). This CDR3 comprises 17 residues. J gave up 4 bases and V 1 base, and 14 bases lay outside the gene matches. CDR3 sequence reads: CAWSADRGFSQGYGYTF. The CDR3 DNA is TGTGCCTGGAGTGCCGACAGGGGATTTTCTCAGGGCTATGGCTACACCTTC.

The chain uses TRBV6-5 and TRBJ1-2; D perhaps matches TRBD1 (6 bases). CDR1 is MNHEY and CDR2 is SVGAGI in the germline V gene. CDR3 length equals 13 residues. V was shortened by 4 bases and J by 6 bases, with 12 bases between the two germline ends. CDR3 sequence (DNA): TGTGCCAGCAGTTTCCGACAGGAGGATGGCTACACCTTC. Translation gives CASSFRQEDGYTF.

The chain carries TRBV5-6 and TRBJ2-3; D might be TRBD2 (5 bases). The CDR3 sequence is 12 residues long. CDR1 SGHDT and CDR2 YYEEEE come from the germline V gene. V was pared by 6 bases and J by 4 bases, with 9 bases between. This CDR3 is CASTNGADTQYF. In nucleotides, the CDR3 is TGTGCCAGCACCAACGGGGCAGATACGCAGTATTTT.

The genes are TRBV5-8 and TRBJ1-6, with D unclear. The germline CDR1 and CDR2 sequences are SGHTS and YDEGEE. The CDR3 is 16 amino acids. Trimming cost V 1 base and J 7 bases, with 15 bases left between them. The CDR3 sequence: CASSLRYERLNSPLHF. The CDR3 DNA follows: TGTGCCAGCAGCTTGAGGTACGAGCGGCTCAATTCACCCCTCCACTTT.

The chain employs TRBV27 and TRBJ1-2; TRBD1 matches 7 bases. The CDR3 totals 15 residues. Germline V gene sequence: CDR1 MNHEY, CDR2 SMNVEV (reference sequence). V shed 3 bases and J 8 bases; nucleotides not matched to a gene: 12. CDR3 region: CASSFSRDSPMGYTF. The DNA for the CDR3 is TGTGCCAGCAGTTTCTCGAGGGACAGCCCAATGGGCTACACCTTC.

V gene TRBV29-1 combines with J gene TRBJ2-7, with a weak D call TRBD1 (6 bases). Trimming shortened V by 2 bases and J by 7 bases, and 18 bases separated the two germline ends. The CDR3 covers 14 residues. Per the germline V gene, CDR1 is SQVTM and CDR2 is ANQGSEA. CDR3 nucleotides: TGCAGCGTTGAATGGGGGCGGCATCCTAGGGAGCAGTACTTC. Amino acid sequence: CSVEWGRHPREQYF.

The chain links TRBV9 to TRBJ1-2, with 11 nucleotides matching TRBD1. From germline, CDR1 is SGDLS and CDR2 YYNGEE. The J segment lost 6 bases and the V segment lost 3 bases, leaving 7 bases of the junction unmatched. CDR3 length: 15 residues. The CDR3 nucleotides read TGTGCCAGCAGCGGAGGGGACAGGGGGGTCCATGGCTACACCTTC. It yields the protein CASSGGDRGVHGYTF.

The chain has TRBV19 and TRBJ1-2; 7 nucleotides align to TRBD1. V lost 5 bases to trimming and J lost 4 bases; unmatched junction nucleotides: 7. The germline V gene encodes CDR1 LNHDA and CDR2 SQIVND (reference sequence). The CDR3 consists of 14 residues. The CDR3, as DNA: TGTGCCAGTAGTGGACCGGGACAGCTCTATGGCTACACCTTC. As protein: CASSGPGQLYGYTF.

About this clone: One end of the junction is discordant with germline, which a read error may explain. The chain couples TRBV2 to TRBJ2-5; 7 bases agree with TRBD2. There are 16 residues in the CDR3. The germline CDR1 and CDR2 sequences are SNHLY and FYNNEI. The CDR3 reads CASSEARGGAQGTQYF. The CDR3, as DNA: TGTGCCAGCAGTGAAGCGCGCGGGGGAGCCCAAGGGACCCAGTACTTC.

The chain employs TRBV21-1 and TRBJ1-3; the table's TRBD1 call for D was not verified on the DNA. TRBV21-1 is annotated as a pseudogene. The CDR3 sequence is 17 residues long. CDR3 residues: CASSKEPDRGKGNTIYF. The CDR3 nucleotides read TGTGCCAGCAGCAAAGAGCCGGACAGGGGGAAAGGAAACACCATATATTTT.

This rearrangement joins TRBV30 to TRBJ2-7; 8 bases agree with TRBD1. Germline V gives CDR1 GTSNPN, CDR2 SVGIG (reference sequence). V shed 8 bases, J shed 12 bases, and the junction held 15 bases outside the gene matches. The CDR3 is 12 residues long. CDR3 sequence reads: CATFPTGEKMYF. The DNA for the CDR3 is TGTGCCACCTTCCCGACAGGGGAGAAGATGTACTTC.

The chain couples TRBV2 to TRBJ1-2, with D hard to call. This CDR3 region has 14 residues. The germline CDR1 and CDR2 sequences are SNHLY and FYNNEI. V lost 4 bases, J lost 5 bases, and 14 bases lay in between. This chain's CDR3 is CASSGENSLYGYTF. CDR3 in DNA: TGTGCCAGCAGTGGAGAAAACAGTCTGTATGGCTACACCTTC.

The chain joins TRBV9 to TRBJ2-1, with 8 bases fitting TRBD1. The germline CDR1 and CDR2 sequences are SGDLS and YYNGEE. The CDR3 consists of 16 residues. V shed 0 bases and J 4 bases; nucleotides not matched to a gene: 6. CDR3 in amino acids: CASSVGDRIDYNEQFF. CDR3 nucleotides: TGTGCCAGCAGCGTAGGGGACAGGATAGATTACAATGAGCAGTTCTTC.

This clone was observed a handful of times. The chain is built from TRBV29-1 and TRBJ1-2; the D is unclear. The V end lost 4 bases, the J end lost 4 bases, and 10 bases lay between the germline ends. The CDR3 is 12 amino acids. CDR1 and CDR2 from the germline V gene are SQVTM and ANQGSEA. CDR3 amino acids: CSVGEGSYGYTF. The CDR3 region has the DNA TGCAGCGTTGGGGAGGGATCCTATGGCTACACCTTC.

The chain employs TRBV2 and TRBJ2-2; TRBD2 agrees at 15 bases. The ends lost 6 bases at V and 5 bases at J; junction bases unmatched: 7. This CDR3 region has 17 residues. Germline assignment: CDR1 SNHLY and CDR2 FYNNEI. The DNA for the CDR3 is TGTGCCAGCAGATTGGGACTAGCGGGGGGTTTAACCGGGGAGCTGTTTTTT. It translates to CASRLGLAGGLTGELFF.

The chain employs TRBV7-2 and TRBJ1-2, with D possibly matching TRBD1 (5 bases). V lost 1 base and J 2 bases, leaving 17 bases between the germline ends. The CDR3 consists of 17 residues. The germline CDR1 and CDR2 sequences are SGHTA and FQGNSA. The DNA of the CDR3 is TGTGCCAGCAGCTTAGGACCCCCAGGGCCTATAAACTATGGCTACACCTTC. Encoded protein: CASSLGPPGPINYGYTF. The full variable domain, in which reference TRBV7-2 and TRBJ1-2 provide the parts outside the CDR3, is GAGVSQSPSNKVTEKGKDVELRCDPISGHTALYWYRQSLGQGLEFLIYFQGNSAPDKSGLPSDRFSAERTGGSVSTLTIQRTQQEDSAVYLCASSLGPPGPINYGYTFGSGTRLTVV.

V is TRBV2 and J is TRBJ2-7; D might be TRBD2 (6 bases). Trimming shortened V by 6 bases and J by 0 bases, and 15 bases separated the two germline ends. Germline assignment: CDR1 SNHLY and CDR2 FYNNEI. CDR3 size: 15 residues. Here the CDR3 reads CASSPGLASSYEQYF. Here the CDR3 DNA reads TGTGCCAGCAGCCCGGGACTCGCGAGCTCCTACGAGCAGTACTTC.

The chain links TRBV18 to TRBJ1-2; tentative D call: TRBD1 (5 bases). V lost 3 bases to trimming and J lost 8 bases, with 16 bases between them. CDR1 and CDR2 from the germline V gene are KGHSH and LQKENI. The CDR3 is 14 residues long. The CDR3 nucleotides are TGTGCCAGCTCACCCTCGACGGGGGAGGGCGGCTACACCTTC. Its translation is CASSPSTGEGGYTF.

This chain links TRBV7-3 with TRBJ2-7; possibly TRBD2 for D (6 bases). There are 12 residues in the CDR3. CDR1 and CDR2 from the germline V gene are SGHTA and FQGTGA. As DNA, the CDR3 is TGTGTTGCGGGACCCCCCGGGCCCGAGCAGTACTTC. This translates into CVAGPPGPEQYF.